These T cell receptor beta chains were read from a single sample in a study of vaccination and CD4 T cells after COVID-19. One entry per CDR3 protein results from TCRdb running MiXCR on the PCR reads. The repertoire has about 13,000 distinct CDR3 sequences, just under 35% of them found once; the top ten carry 9.5% to 13%. These receptors' targets are unknown. The sequencing sample was made of CD4+ T cells from blood, cultured in vitro. These receptors all stem from a human donor who had recovered from COVID-19. CDR3s include the opening cysteine and the closing phenylalanine or tryptophan. D genes are given only for firm matches. Size values are once, few and many counts, or a class for expanded clones, and some rows have none.

>13|TRBJ1-1|TRBV27|.|.
CASSLGAGVEAFF
TGTGCCAGCAGTCTAGGGGCAGGGGTTGAAGCTTTCTTT
>14|TRBJ1-5|TRBV12-3/TRBV12-4|.|.
CTSSLSQAGQPQHF
TGTACCAGCAGTTTATCGCAGGCCGGTCAGCCCCAGCATTTT
>15|TRBJ1-5|TRBV7-9|few|.
CASSPGLNSNQPQHF
TGTGCCAGCAGCCCTGGGCTGAATAGCAATCAGCCCCAGCATTTT
>12|TRBJ2-1|TRBV4-2|.|.
CASSQDQTEQFF
TGTGCCAGCAGCCAAGATCAAACTGAGCAGTTCTTC
>15|TRBJ2-5|TRBV25-1|few|.
CASSPRGAGQETQYF
TGTGCCAGCAGCCCCCGGGGGGCTGGGCAAGAGACCCAGTACTTC
>14|TRBJ1-1|TRBV12-3/TRBV12-4|.|.
CASSLANRATEAFF
TGTGCCAGCAGTTTAGCGAACAGGGCCACTGAAGCTTTCTTT
>12|TRBJ1-1|TRBV6-1|few|.
CASSGQGRDAFF
TGTGCCAGCAGTGGTCAGGGCAGGGACGCTTTCTTT
>13|TRBJ2-1|TRBV20-1|few|.
CSARDFRGNEQFF
TGCAGTGCCCGGGACTTCCGAGGGAATGAGCAGTTCTTC
>14|TRBJ2-2|TRBV20-1|few|TRBD1
CSARRTGNTGELFF
TGCAGTGCACGGAGGACAGGAAACACCGGGGAGCTGTTTTTT
>13|TRBJ1-1|TRBV29-1|.|.
CSVAKGQNTEAFF
TGCAGCGTCGCAAAAGGACAGAACACTGAAGCTTTCTTT
>13|TRBJ2-7|TRBV20-1|few|.
CSGNRDTGYEQYF
TGCAGTGGGAACCGGGACACCGGCTACGAGCAGTACTTC
>15|TRBJ2-3|TRBV4-2|.|.
CASSQELLGTDTQYF
TGTGCCAGCAGCCAAGAGCTGTTGGGCACAGATACGCAGTATTTT
>18|TRBJ2-5|TRBV5-3|few|TRBD2
CARSLPQLAGGRQETQYF
TGTGCCAGAAGCTTACCCCAACTAGCGGGAGGCCGACAAGAGACCCAGTACTTC
>12|TRBJ2-3|TRBV27|.|TRBD2
CESGRASDTQYF
TGTGAAAGCGGGAGGGCCTCAGATACGCAGTATTTT
>15|TRBJ1-2|TRBV20-1|.|TRBD1
CSAKEGTGPNYGYTF
TGCAGTGCTAAAGAGGGGACAGGGCCTAACTATGGCTACACCTTC
>16|TRBJ2-1|TRBV2|.|TRBD2
CASSPYLAGGYNEQFF
TGTGCCAGCAGTCCATATCTAGCGGGAGGGTACAATGAGCAGTTCTTC
>12|TRBJ1-2|TRBV7-9|.|.
CASSPSVYGYTF
TGTGCCAGCAGCCCCTCAGTCTATGGCTACACCTTC
>16|TRBJ2-7|TRBV11-1|.|TRBD1
CASSLGWPDRGYEQYF
TGTGCCAGCAGCTTAGGGTGGCCCGACAGGGGCTACGAGCAGTACTTC
>12|TRBJ2-7|TRBV20-1|.|TRBD2
CSAKRGTTEQYF
TGCAGTGCTAAACGCGGGACTACCGAGCAGTACTTC
>13|TRBJ1-2|TRBV4-3|.|.
CASSQEMGYGYTF
TGCGCCAGCAGCCAAGAGATGGGCTATGGCTACACCTTC
>15|TRBJ2-2|TRBV2|.|TRBD1
CASSVDRDNTGELFF
TGTGCCAGCAGTGTGGACAGGGACAACACCGGGGAGCTGTTTTTT
>15|TRBJ1-5|TRBV4-1|.|TRBD1
CASSQTTGGGQPQHF
TGCGCCAGCAGCCAAACGACAGGGGGCGGTCAGCCCCAGCATTTT
>14|TRBJ1-5|TRBV6-2/TRBV6-3|few|.
CASGAYNSNQPQHF
TGTGCCAGTGGGGCGTACAATAGCAATCAGCCCCAGCATTTT
>18|TRBJ2-7|TRBV11-1|few|TRBD2
CASSPLSGTSGKENEQYF
TGTGCCAGCAGCCCCCTCAGCGGGACTAGCGGGAAAGAAAACGAGCAGTACTTC
>14|TRBJ2-3|TRBV28|few|.
CASSPHGGPDTQYF
TGTGCCAGCAGCCCTCACGGGGGGCCAGATACGCAGTATTTT
>14|TRBJ2-2|TRBV19|.|.
CASMRGVNTGELFF
TGTGCCAGTATGCGGGGCGTGAACACCGGGGAGCTGTTTTTT
>15|TRBJ1-1|TRBV20-1|.|TRBD1
CSAPKPGQPGTEAFF
TGCAGTGCTCCTAAACCGGGACAGCCGGGGACTGAAGCTTTCTTT
>14|TRBJ2-4|TRBV6-2/TRBV6-3|.|TRBD1
CASSYSTGGNIQYF
TGTGCCAGCAGTTACTCGACAGGGGGGAACATTCAGTACTTC
>13|TRBJ2-5|TRBV19|.|TRBD2
CASRIAGAETQYF
TGTGCCAGTAGGATAGCGGGAGCAGAGACCCAGTACTTC
>17|TRBJ2-1|TRBV7-9|.|TRBD2
CASSLARLGGIYNEQFF
TGTGCCAGCAGCTTAGCGCGGCTGGGGGGGATATACAATGAGCAGTTCTTC
>14|TRBJ1-3|TRBV20-1|.|.
CSARSTTTGNTIYF
TGCAGTGCTAGGTCGACAACTACTGGAAACACCATATATTTT
>12|TRBJ1-1|TRBV28|once|TRBD1
CASTAGGLKAFF
TGTGCCAGCACCGCAGGGGGGCTGAAAGCTTTCTTT
>14|TRBJ2-1|TRBV7-3|.|TRBD1
CASSSGQANNEQFF
TGTGCCAGCAGCTCGGGACAGGCTAACAATGAGCAGTTCTTC
>14|TRBJ2-1|TRBV6-1|.|TRBD2
CASKSGTRFNEQFF
TGTGCCAGCAAGTCCGGGACTAGATTCAATGAGCAGTTCTTC
>17|TRBJ2-3|TRBV28|few|TRBD1
CASSPSLGQGFTDTQYF
TGTGCCAGCAGTCCGTCATTAGGACAGGGATTTACAGATACGCAGTATTTT
>14|TRBJ2-5|TRBV5-1|.|.
CASSLRPDQETQYF
TGCGCCAGCAGCTTGCGGCCAGACCAAGAGACCCAGTACTTC
>15|TRBJ2-1|TRBV15|.|.
CATSSGTVSYNEQFF
TGTGCCACCAGCAGTGGGACGGTCTCCTACAATGAGCAGTTCTTC
>14|TRBJ2-3|TRBV6-1|.|.
CASSLRGTLDTQYF
TGTGCCAGCTCCCTGCGCGGGACTTTGGATACGCAGTATTTT
>15|TRBJ1-6|TRBV5-1|.|.
CASSLSRLGGSPLHF
TGCGCCAGCAGCTTGTCGCGTCTAGGGGGGTCACCCCTCCACTTT
>16|TRBJ2-4|TRBV12-3/TRBV12-4|few|.
CASGQDLRSAKNIQYF
TGTGCCAGCGGACAAGACCTGAGGTCAGCCAAAAACATTCAGTACTTC
>17|TRBJ2-2|TRBV4-3|.|.
CASSQERGRGNTGELFF
TGCGCCAGCAGCCAGGAAAGGGGGAGGGGGAACACCGGGGAGCTGTTTTTT
>13|TRBJ1-3|TRBV28|few|.
CASSGQARNTIYF
TGTGCCAGCAGCGGGCAAGCCAGAAACACCATATATTTT